The 23 T cell receptor beta chains in this list originate from one sample, sequenced in a study of T cell changes during pregnancy in multiple sclerosis (dated 2019 in TCRdb). The library was obtained by the immunoSEQ multiplex PCR assay. TCRdb provides this immuneACCESS table in a form limited to in-frame rearrangements. Some clones are lacking; in checked studies, under half of them reflect an unresolved V gene, and why the rest are absent is not known. This sample comprises tens of thousands of clones, approximately 93% of them detected only once. In total, the top ten clones hold more than 3% of the sample. The specimen comprised CD8+ T cells from peripheral blood mononuclear cells, sampled in the second trimester of pregnancy. These receptors were obtained from a female donor with multiple sclerosis, enrolled in a pregnancy study.

V and J are TRBV11-2 and TRBJ2-3; D is ambiguous. The ends were cut back, 1 base at V and 4 bases at J, with 12 bases in the middle. The germline CDR1 and CDR2 sequences are SGHAT and FQNNGV. The length of the CDR3 is 15 residues. CDR3 nucleotides: TGTGCCAGCAGCTTAGTCGCGCGGCAGTCAGATACGCAGTATTTT. Protein: CASSLVARQSDTQYF.

V is TRBV5-4 and J is TRBJ2-7; perhaps TRBD2 as D (5 bases). Trimming took 0 bases from V and 7 from J, leaving 11 bases between them. The CDR3 totals 13 residues. The germline V gene encodes CDR1 SGHNT and CDR2 YYREEE (reference sequence). In DNA form, the CDR3 reads TGTGCCAGCAGCTTGGACAGCACGGGGGAGCAGTACTTC. This gives the protein CASSLDSTGEQYF.

The gene calls are TRBV2 and TRBJ2-7; D gene ambiguous. Between the trimmed V and J ends, which lost 2 bases and 2 bases, there was a span of 7 bases. The CDR3 consists of 13 residues. Germline loops: CDR1 SNHLY, CDR2 FYNNEI. The DNA for the CDR3 is TGTGCCAGCAGTGAAACCGAGGCCTACGAGCAGTACTTC. As protein: CASSETEAYEQYF.

This rearrangement joins TRBV4-3 to TRBJ2-2, with TRBD2 matching 11 bases. The V gene's germline CDR1 is LGHNA and CDR2 YSLEER. CDR3 size: 17 residues. The ends lost 0 bases at V and 4 bases at J; junction bases unmatched: 4. The DNA for the CDR3 is TGCGCCAGCAGCCAAGAGGCCGGGACTAGCGGCACCGGGGAGCTGTTTTTT. Translated: CASSQEAGTSGTGELFF.

This rearrangement joins TRBV30 to TRBJ1-2; 7 bases map to TRBD1. Germline values: CDR1 GTSNPN, CDR2 SVGIG (reference sequence). Unmatched junction bases numbered 14, after V lost 4 bases and J lost 6 bases. This CDR3 has 15 amino acids. CDR3 coding DNA: TGTGCCTGGACCCGTACGTCGATAGGGGGCCATGGCTACACCTTC. This gives the protein CAWTRTSIGGHGYTF.

The V call is TRBV9, the J call TRBJ2-7; the match to TRBD2 covers 7 bases. CDR1 is SGDLS and CDR2 is YYNGEE in the germline V gene. The CDR3 consists of 16 residues. With V trimmed by 2 bases and J by 1 base, 9 bases remained unmatched. The CDR3 reads CASSVVLAARSYEQYF. In DNA, the CDR3 is TGTGCCAGCAGCGTCGTTCTAGCGGCGCGATCCTACGAGCAGTACTTC.

V usage is TRBV9 and J usage is TRBJ2-3, with a weak D call TRBD1 (6 bases). V was shortened by 0 bases and J by 2 bases, with 10 bases between the two germline ends. CDR3 length: 15 amino acids. Per the germline V gene, CDR1 is SGDLS and CDR2 is YYNGEE. The CDR3 spells CASSVGQGTTDTQYF. As DNA, the CDR3 is TGTGCCAGCAGCGTAGGGCAGGGGACCACAGATACGCAGTATTTT.

The V call is TRBV27, the J call TRBJ1-2; D might be TRBD1 (5 bases). The CDR3 sequence is 13 residues long. The V gene lost 6 bases and the J gene lost 5 bases, with 13 bases spanning the gap. Germline CDR1 and CDR2: MNHEY and SMNVEV (reference sequence). The CDR3 spells CASSLQGGYGYTF. The DNA of the CDR3 is TGTGCCAGCAGCCTCCAGGGAGGGTATGGCTACACCTTC.

The chain is built from TRBV27 and TRBJ1-2, with 9 bases identical to TRBD1. V dropped 10 bases and J dropped 0; count of bases not matched to a gene: 12. The CDR3 is made up of 16 amino acids. The V gene's germline CDR1 is MNHEY and CDR2 SMNVEV (reference sequence). CDR3 nucleotides: TGTGCCACTTCGGAGGGGGGACAGGGCGCTAACTATGGCTACACCTTC. This encodes CATSEGGQGANYGYTF.

The CDR3 nucleotides read TGTGCCAGCAGCTCAAGAGGGTCTAACTATGGCTACACCTTC. Its translation is CASSSRGSNYGYTF. The gene calls are TRBV11-2 and TRBJ1-2, with D hard to call. V shed 4 bases and J shed 0 bases, with 9 bases lying between them. CDR3 length: 14 amino acids. Germline-derived CDR1 and CDR2 are SGHAT and FQNNGV.

The CDR3 DNA sequence: TGTGCCAGCAGTTTAGTTGCTCGAGCCTACAATGAGCAGTTCTTC. As protein: CASSLVARAYNEQFF. The chain couples TRBV27 to TRBJ2-1; D not resolved. CDR1 is MNHEY, CDR2 SMNVEV, per germline (reference sequence). V gave up 2 bases and J gave up 2 bases, with 10 bases separating them. There are 15 residues in the CDR3.

V is TRBV19 and J is TRBJ1-2; D is ambiguous. Germline V gene data show CDR1 as LNHDA and CDR2 as SQIVND (reference sequence). V was trimmed by 5 bases and J by 4 bases, leaving 14 bases between them. The CDR3 consists of 14 residues. Here the CDR3 reads CASSPGRGSYGYTF. CDR3 nucleotide sequence: TGTGCCAGTAGTCCCGGGAGAGGGAGCTATGGCTACACCTTC.

Here the CDR3 reads CASSLDRNRGLAGWSYEQYF. Here the CDR3 DNA reads TGTGCCAGCAGCTTAGATAGGAACCGAGGACTAGCGGGTTGGTCCTACGAGCAGTACTTC. J is TRBJ2-7 and V is TRBV11-2; 11 positions agree with TRBD2. Trimming cost V 0 bases and J 1 base; bases outside gene matches: 14. CDR1 SGHAT and CDR2 FQNNGV come from the germline V gene. The CDR3 extends over 20 amino acids.

The V call is TRBV2, the J call TRBJ1-2, with D uncertain. This CDR3 has 16 amino acids. Germline CDR1 and CDR2: SNHLY and FYNNEI. V shed 1 base and J shed 2 bases, with 14 bases lying between them. The CDR3 sequence is CASSEGLHLANYGYTF. Written as DNA, the CDR3 is TGTGCCAGCAGTGAAGGGCTCCACCTCGCCAACTATGGCTACACCTTC.

V gene TRBV2 combines with J gene TRBJ1-2, with no clear D. Per germline, CDR1 SNHLY and CDR2 FYNNEI. The CDR3 loop spans 11 amino acids. V lost 7 bases, J lost 6 bases, and 9 bases lay in between. The CDR3 DNA is TGTGCCAGCACAGAGAGGGATGGCTACACCTTC. Encoded protein: CASTERDGYTF.

The chain is built from TRBV5-4 and TRBJ1-3; possibly TRBD1 for D (5 bases). This CDR3 region has 15 residues. CDR1 is SGHNT, CDR2 YYREEE, per germline (reference sequence). Trimming took off 4 bases at V and 3 bases at J, with 14 bases between the two ends. In DNA, the CDR3 is TGTGCCAGCAGCGATTACGGGACTTATGGAAACACCATATATTTT. This encodes CASSDYGTYGNTIYF.

V and J are TRBV14 and TRBJ2-7, with TRBD1 identical over 9 bases. The CDR3 spans 14 residues. From germline, CDR1 is SGHDN and CDR2 FVKESK. Unmatched junction bases numbered 3, after V lost 2 bases and J lost 4 bases. DNA for the CDR3: TGTGCCAGCAGCCAACAGGGACAGGGTTACGAGCAGTACTTC. Translated: CASSQQGQGYEQYF.

This rearrangement joins TRBV28 to TRBJ1-3, with a possible D match to TRBD1 (5 bases). Germline-derived CDR1 and CDR2 are MDHEN and SYDVKM. V lost 7 bases, J lost 4 bases, and 14 bases lay in between. The CDR3 covers 14 residues. CDR3 in amino acids: CASNNQGSGNTIYF. In nucleotides, the CDR3 is TGTGCCAGCAATAATCAGGGATCAGGAAACACCATATATTTT.

The chain combines TRBV10-1 with TRBJ2-1; 10 bases align to TRBD2. The V gene's germline CDR1 is WNHNN and CDR2 SYGVQD (reference sequence). The CDR3 runs 14 residues. The V and J ends lost 3 bases and 5 bases, in that order; junction bases with no gene match: 1. The CDR3 spells CASSELAGNNEQFF. The CDR3 coding sequence is TGCGCCAGCAGTGAACTAGCGGGAAACAATGAGCAGTTCTTC.

The chain carries TRBV6-1 and TRBJ2-3, with 11 nucleotides matching TRBD1. Germline V gene sequence: CDR1 MNHNS, CDR2 SASEGT. Trimming at V came to 6 bases and at J to 4 bases, leaving 6 bases not matched to a gene. This CDR3 region has 15 residues. The CDR3 is CASREDRGLSDTQYF. In nucleotides, the CDR3 is TGTGCCAGCAGAGAGGACAGGGGGCTATCAGATACGCAGTATTTT.

This clone has a handful of counts. The J gene is TRBJ1-3, the V gene TRBV4-1; 8 bases match TRBD1. The V gene end was trimmed by 1 base and the J gene end by 3 bases; junction bases not matched to a gene: 2. The CDR3 consists of 15 residues. In germline, CDR1 is MGHRA, CDR2 YSYEKL. The CDR3 is CASSQGTGGGNTIYF. The CDR3, as DNA: TGCGCCAGCAGCCAAGGAACAGGGGGTGGAAACACCATATATTTT.

This clone was detected only once. The chain joins TRBV19 to TRBJ1-3; the match to TRBD1 covers 7 bases. V shed 7 bases, J shed 4 bases, and the junction held 4 bases outside the gene matches. Germline V gives CDR1 LNHDA, CDR2 SQIVND (reference sequence). CDR3 size: 13 residues. CDR3 nucleotides: TGTGCCAGTACTACAGGGGTCGGAAACACCATATATTTT. Encoded protein: CASTTGVGNTIYF.

This chain links TRBV5-6 with TRBJ1-1; D unclear. V was trimmed by 3 bases and J by 4 bases, leaving 13 bases between them. Germline CDR1 and CDR2: SGHDT and YYEEEE. The CDR3 length is 14 residues. The CDR3 region has the DNA TGTGCCAGCAGCTCCGGACCGGACTTCACTGAAGCTTTCTTT. Amino acid sequence: CASSSGPDFTEAFF. The entire variable domain, with the rest obtained from reference TRBV5-6 and TRBJ1-1, is as follows: DAGVTQSPTHLIKTRGQQVTLRCSPKSGHDTVSWYQQALGQGPQFIFQYYEEEERQRGNFPDRFSGHQFPNYSSELNVNALLLGDSALYLCASSSGPDFTEAFFGQGTRLTVV.